This T cell receptor (beta chain) is from a study of blood T cell repertoires in COVID-19. The V gene lost 2 bases and the J gene lost 6 bases, with 11 bases spanning the gap. The CDR3 has 13 amino acids. CDR1 and CDR2 (germline): KGHSH, LQKENI. As handled by the study authors: The authors estimated nucleated cell counts from reference gene primer amplification. Libraries were prepared by immunoSEQ multiplex PCR; TCRdb keeps only in-frame clonotypes and omits some of them. For V, J and clone size, that table is used; D and trimming come from the DNA. This table has under 200,000 clones, 87% appearing once. The cohort comprised adults aged about 18 to 90 years residing in about two dozen US areas. Cohorts were determined from participant-reported clinical history. Donors in Cohort 3 who had recovered were those with two negative PCRs, healthcare professional clearance, or resolution of their symptoms.

The genes are TRBV18 and TRBJ2-7; D is perhaps TRBD2 (5 bases). The TCR originated in a woman in her forties or fifties who had recovered from COVID-19. Sequencing input: PBMCs or T cells enriched from blood (not recorded which). The CDR3 sequence: CASSPGERSEQYF. The DNA for the CDR3 is TGTGCCAGCTCACCAGGGGAGAGATCCGAGCAGTACTTC. Full variable domain (rest looked up from reference TRBV18 and TRBJ2-7): NAGVMQNPRHLVRRRGQEARLRCSPMKGHSHVYWYRQLPEEGLKFMVYLQKENIIDESGMPKERFSAEFPKEGPSILRIQQVVRGDSAAYFCASSPGERSEQYFGPGTRLTVT.